The clone carrying this T cell receptor beta chain has ten or more counts. No antigen is known for it. This record comes from a study of human T cells and chemical hapten exposure. Overall study: Per-sample TCR yield variability stemmed mainly from small pooled library volume differences.

The CDR3 spans 14 residues. Trimming took off 5 bases at V and 1 base at J, with 13 bases between the two ends. Germline V gene data show CDR1 as SGHRS and CDR2 as YFSETQ. As the library was built, unique molecular identifiers were attached to individual cDNA molecules. Via MiXCR, TCRdb re-called the RACE reads, giving one row per CDR3 protein. The sample includes around 260,000 distinct CDR3 sequences, about 9% of them seen just once. Findings and limits, study-wide: The study found that PT1 expanded TCR counts correlated positively with patch test score.

Regarding time point: pre-sensitization, week 0. As to treatment: therapeutic diphenylcyclopropenone sensitization with weekly scalp DPC. Phlebotomy was performed prior to application of every patch test. The origin of this receptor is a middle-aged woman with alopecia areata. Some clones in this sample may be carry-over from other donors' samples. The J gene is TRBJ2-7, the V gene TRBV5-1; either TRBD1 or TRBD2 may fit D (5 bases each). The specimen was whole blood, collected in connection with sensitization to the hapten diphenylcyclopropenone (DPC). CDR3 DNA sequence: TGCGCCAGCAGGCCTGATTGGGGGTCCTACGAGCAGTACTTC. The encoded protein is CASRPDWGSYEQYF.